Given below is one T cell receptor beta chain in context. Its matching antigen is unknown. These data originate in a study of post-analysis software for immune sequencing data. The study, taken as a whole, reports: In multiple sclerosis, normalized Chao1 diversity was significantly below that of controls. Strong co-clustering by F measure was evident for samples that had been prepared in the same batch. TRBV segments more frequent in patients than in controls numbered several and included TRBV5-6, TRBV5-1 and TRBV20-1.

The germline V gene has CDR1 DFQATT and CDR2 SNEGSKA (reference sequence). This CDR3 contains 10 residues. Trimming pared 3 bases from V and 11 bases from J, leaving 10 bases between. Libraries were made from TCR beta cDNA, and they carried unique molecular identifiers. Yield was some 500,000 cDNA molecules from around 1 to 9.1 million T cells. TCRdb itself ran the PCR reads through MiXCR, one entry per CDR3 protein. This table holds about 460,000 distinct CDR3 sequences, over 35% found once. The origin of this receptor is a girl aged 10 to 17 with multiple sclerosis. Sequenced material: blood. The rearrangement joins TRBV20-1 to TRBJ2-5; D is unclear. CDR3 loop: CSARFHGQYF. For the CDR3, the DNA is TGCAGTGCTAGGTTCCACGGGCAGTACTTC.